A single sample is the source of the 13 T cell receptor beta chains below, sequenced in a study of metastatic and nonmetastatic thyroid tumors. No treatment of any kind had been given to any patient before thyroid surgery. With MiXCR, TCRdb reprocessed the PCR reads. The repertoire consists of fewer than 4,500 clones, with 30% to 35% occurring once and the leading ten covering approximately 20%. Source material: adjacent normal tissue. The receptors were gathered from a female donor with papillary thyroid cancer or a benign thyroid nodule (not recorded which). Some clones in this sample may be carry-over from other donors' samples.

The chain is built from TRBV6-5 and TRBJ2-5, with TRBD1 matching over 7 bases. The V segment lost 4 bases and the J segment 1 base; nucleotides outside the gene matches: 3. From germline, CDR1 is MNHEY and CDR2 SVGAGI. This CDR3 has 14 residues. The CDR3 DNA is TGTGCCAGCAGTTTCCGGGACAGCCAAGAGACCCAGTACTTC. It encodes CASSFRDSQETQYF.

The chain joins TRBV29-1 to TRBJ2-7; D uncertain. Looked up from germline, CDR1 is SQVTM and CDR2 is ANQGSEA. The V and J ends lost 5 bases and 1 base respectively, with 6 bases between them. The CDR3 extends over 11 amino acids. CDR3: CSVSESYEQYF. DNA of the CDR3: TGCAGCGTTTCCGAATCCTACGAGCAGTACTTC.

The gene calls are TRBV11-1 and TRBJ2-7, with 9 bases that match TRBD2. The V and J ends lost 5 bases and 3 bases, in that order; junction bases with no gene match: 11. The CDR3 runs to 16 residues. Germline V lookup: CDR1 SGHAT, CDR2 FQDESV (reference sequence). CDR3 coding DNA: TGTGCCAGCAGCCGAGGCGTAGCGGGAGCCAACTACGAGCAGTACTTC. Its protein product is CASSRGVAGANYEQYF.

The chain joins TRBV6-2 or TRBV6-3 to TRBJ2-1; 8 bases align to TRBD2. The germline CDR1 and CDR2 sequences are MNHEY and SVGEGT. V gave up 2 bases and J gave up 1 base; unmatched junction bases: 7. The CDR3 has 17 amino acids. DNA of the CDR3: TGTGCCAGCAGTTACCCCGGGGGGGAGTGTTCCTACAATGAGCAGTTCTTC. It codes for CASSYPGGECSYNEQFF.

This clone was counted only a few times. The same CDR3 also results from other DNA sequences found in this sample. The chain carries TRBV28 and TRBJ1-1; D might be TRBD1 (5 bases). Germline lookup yields CDR1 MDHEN and CDR2 SYDVKM. With 9 bases removed from V and 4 bases from J, the gap between germline ends came to 18 bases. The CDR3 is made up of 14 amino acids. Here the CDR3 DNA reads TGTGCCAGTACGGCAGGGAGGATTTCCACTGAAGCTTTCTTT. Translation gives CASTAGRISTEAFF.

Concerning this clone: The junction does not match germline at one end; this may be a read error. The chain joins TRBV2 to TRBJ2-2; 13 nucleotides match TRBD2. Germline lookup yields CDR1 SNHLY and CDR2 FYNNEI. The CDR3 length is 16 residues. CDR3 sequence: CASSETSGRATGELVF. The CDR3 DNA follows: TGTGCCAGCAGTGAAACTAGCGGGAGGGCAACCGGGGAGCTGGTTTTT. Full variable domain (outside the CDR3, taken from reference TRBV2 and TRBJ2-2): EPEVTQTPSHQVTQMGQEVILRCVPISNHLYFYWYRQILGQKVEFLVSFYNNEISEKSEIFDDQFSVERPDGSNFTLKIRSTKLEDSAMYFCASSETSGRATGELVFGEGSRLTVL.

The chain carries TRBV20-1 and TRBJ1-5; weak D call: TRBD1 (6 bases). Germline V gene sequence: CDR1 DFQATT, CDR2 SNEGSKA (reference sequence). The CDR3 has 16 amino acids. V gave up 0 bases and J gave up 5 bases, with 17 bases separating them. The CDR3 DNA sequence: TGCAGTGCTAGAGATCGCAGACAGGCCATCGATCAGCCCCAGCATTTT. Amino acid sequence: CSARDRRQAIDQPQHF.

The chain has TRBV28 and TRBJ2-7, with 7 bases that match TRBD2. V shed 2 bases, J shed 2 bases, and the junction held 0 bases outside the gene matches. CDR1 and CDR2 (germline): MDHEN, SYDVKM. The CDR3 length is 13 residues. The CDR3 DNA reads TGTGCCAGCAGTTTAGGGACTACCTACGAGCAGTACTTC. Its translation: CASSLGTTYEQYF.

This clone came up a few times. The V gene is TRBV20-1, the J gene TRBJ2-6; D possibly corresponds to TRBD2 (5 bases). V was cut by 5 bases and J by 4 bases, with 21 bases left in between. The CDR3 loop spans 17 amino acids. The germline gives CDR1 DFQATT, CDR2 SNEGSKA (reference sequence). This CDR3 reads CSASPPARGSGANVLTF. CDR3 bases: TGCAGTGCTTCCCCACCCGCGCGAGGGTCCGGGGCCAACGTCCTGACTTTC.

The V and J genes are TRBV7-8 and TRBJ1-3, with D perhaps matching TRBD1 (5 bases). CDR3 length: 15 amino acids. Between the trimmed V and J ends, which lost 5 bases and 4 bases, there was a span of 15 bases. The germline CDR1 and CDR2 sequences are SGHVS and FQNEAQ. The CDR3 loop is CASSPRGGDGNTIYF. CDR3 nucleotides: TGTGCCAGCAGCCCCAGAGGAGGGGACGGAAACACCATATATTTT.

The chain links TRBV7-2 to TRBJ2-2; 8 bases align to TRBD2. CDR3 length: 13 residues. From germline, CDR1 is SGHTA and CDR2 FQGNSA. V lost 6 bases, J lost 6 bases, and 3 bases stayed unmatched. CDR3 DNA sequence: TGTGCCAGCAGTCCGGGGGGGGCCGGGGAGCTGTTTTTT. This translates into CASSPGGAGELFF.

This clone has a handful of counts. CDR3 amino acids: CASSGGTSGAVYEQYF. CDR3 in DNA: TGTGCCAGCAGTGGCGGGACTAGCGGAGCAGTCTACGAGCAGTACTTC. V and J are TRBV12-3 or TRBV12-4 and TRBJ2-7; TRBD2 matches 11 bases. Trimming cost V 5 bases and J 3 bases; bases outside gene matches: 9. The CDR3 spans 16 residues.

This rearrangement joins TRBV7-2 to TRBJ2-7, with D perhaps TRBD1 (7 bases). Trimming took 8 bases from V and 4 from J, leaving 15 bases between them. The length of the CDR3 is 13 residues. CDR1 and CDR2 from the germline V gene are SGHTA and FQGNSA. This chain's CDR3 is CASGRGDRYEQYF. As DNA, the CDR3 is TGTGCCAGCGGCCGCGGGGACAGATACGAGCAGTACTTC.